These 29 T cell receptor beta chains share one sample of origin, sequenced in a study of OX40 agonist ivuxolimab in advanced cancers. Method: immunoSEQ multiplex PCR; TCRdb's copy keeps in-frame clones and lacks some. This sample has tens of thousands of clones, with roughly 85% found just once. The sample was CD4+ or CD8+ T cells sorted from blood, taken in a trial of the OX40 agonist ivuxolimab. The receptors were sampled from an adult with an advanced solid tumor such as melanoma, head and neck, liver or kidney cancer.

The V call is TRBV19, the J call TRBJ2-2; D gene ambiguous. CDR3 length equals 13 residues. Germline lookup yields CDR1 LNHDA and CDR2 SQIVND (reference sequence). CDR3 nucleotide sequence: TGTGCGATCTCGCGTTCGAACACCGGGGAGCTGTTTTTT. Protein sequence: CAISRSNTGELFF. Drawing the rest from reference TRBV19 and TRBJ2-2, the complete variable domain is DGGITQSPKYLFRKEGQNVTLSCEQNLNHDAMYWYRQDPGQGLRLIYYSQIVNDFQKGDIAEGYSVSREKKESFPLTVTSAQKNPTAFYLCAISRSNTGELFFGEGSRLTVL.

This clone turned up a few times. The chain joins TRBV7-9 to TRBJ2-7, with D perhaps TRBD1 (5 bases). Germline CDR1 SEHNR, CDR2 FQNEAQ (reference sequence). V lost 4 bases to trimming and J lost 2 bases, with 12 bases between them. The CDR3 contains 14 residues. CDR3: CASSWGGVTYEQYF. In DNA, the CDR3 is TGTGCCAGCAGCTGGGGCGGTGTTACCTACGAGCAGTACTTC. The full variable domain, in which reference TRBV7-9 and TRBJ2-7 provide the parts outside the CDR3, is DTGVSQNPRHKITKRGQNVTFRCDPISEHNRLYWYRQTLGQGPEFLTYFQNEAQLEKSRLLSDRFSAERPKGSFSTLEIQRTEQGDSAMYLCASSWGGVTYEQYFGPGTRLTVT.

The CDR3 region is CASSSLEWGYSGNTIYF. Written as DNA, the CDR3 is TGTGCCAGCAGCTCCCTTGAATGGGGTTACTCTGGAAACACCATATATTTT. The V and J genes are TRBV7-2 and TRBJ1-3, with D hard to call. CDR3 length: 17 amino acids. Germline values: CDR1 SGHTA, CDR2 FQGNSA. V lost 4 bases to trimming and J lost 0 bases, with 16 bases between them.

V usage is TRBV25-1 and J usage is TRBJ2-3; a possible D gene is TRBD1 (6 bases). Trimming pared 4 bases from V and 6 bases from J, leaving 14 bases between. The CDR3 is 14 residues long. The germline V gene has CDR1 MGHDK and CDR2 SYGVNS. The CDR3 spells CASSAQGSGDTQYF. As DNA, the CDR3 is TGTGCCAGCAGTGCTCAGGGGAGTGGGGATACGCAGTATTTT.

This clone was seen more than once but under ten times. The rearrangement joins TRBV5-1 to TRBJ2-1; 13 bases fit TRBD2. Trimming cost V 5 bases and J 8 bases; bases outside gene matches: 7. The germline CDR1 and CDR2 sequences are SGHRS and YFSETQ. CDR3 length: 15 residues. CDR3 amino acids: CASRAGTSGVDEQFF. CDR3 coding DNA: TGCGCCAGCAGAGCCGGGACTAGCGGGGTCGATGAGCAGTTCTTC.

This sequence joins TRBV27 and TRBJ1-1, with 9 bases fitting TRBD1. With V trimmed by 5 bases and J by 8 bases, 6 bases remained unmatched. The CDR3 covers 13 residues. CDR1 is MNHEY and CDR2 is SMNVEV in the germline V gene (reference sequence). CDR3 DNA: TGTGCCAGCAGTCCTGACAGGGGGTCCGAAGCTTTCTTT. Its translation: CASSPDRGSEAFF.

This clone was counted a single time. The genes are TRBV15 and TRBJ2-3; D is uncertain. Trimming shortened V by 5 bases and J by 0 bases, and 15 bases separated the two germline ends. The CDR3 consists of 16 residues. Germline CDR1 LNHNV, CDR2 YYDKDF (reference sequence). The CDR3 bases are TGTGCCACCAGCCCGCAGCCGACCGGCAGCACAGATACGCAGTATTTT. Translation: CATSPQPTGSTDTQYF.

The chain is built from TRBV18 and TRBJ1-1, with 7 bases that match TRBD1. The V and J ends lost 6 bases and 1 base, in that order; junction bases with no gene match: 5. CDR3 size: 14 residues. Per germline, CDR1 KGHSH and CDR2 LQKENI. The CDR3 loop reads CASSEGQSNTEAFF. The CDR3 bases are TGTGCCAGCTCGGAGGGACAGTCGAACACTGAAGCTTTCTTT.

The rearrangement uses TRBV7-3 and TRBJ2-2; 8 nucleotides line up with TRBD2. V lost 2 bases, J lost 6 bases, and 2 bases stayed unmatched. The CDR3 contains 14 residues. Germline lookup yields CDR1 SGHTA and CDR2 FQGTGA. CDR3 amino acids: CASSLHGRAGELFF. Written as DNA, the CDR3 is TGTGCCAGCAGCTTACACGGGAGGGCCGGGGAGCTGTTTTTT.

V and J are TRBV27 and TRBJ2-3; D perhaps matches TRBD2 (5 bases). V was shortened by 5 bases and J by 2 bases, with 17 bases between the two germline ends. This CDR3 has 16 residues. CDR1 is MNHEY and CDR2 is SMNVEV in the germline V gene (reference sequence). DNA for the CDR3: TGTGCCAGCAGTCCAACCTTAGCGAGGCCCACAGATACGCAGTATTTT. It is translated as CASSPTLARPTDTQYF.

The V gene is TRBV5-1, the J gene TRBJ1-2; the match to TRBD1 covers 8 bases. CDR1 and CDR2 (germline): SGHRS, YFSETQ. V shed 0 bases, J shed 7 bases, and the junction held 2 bases outside the gene matches. This CDR3 contains 13 residues. The CDR3 region is CASSLETGVGYTF. CDR3 coding DNA: TGCGCCAGCAGCTTGGAGACAGGGGTTGGCTACACCTTC.

The V and J genes are TRBV7-9 and TRBJ2-7; 9 nucleotides align to TRBD1. Germline CDR1 is SEHNR and CDR2 is FQNEAQ (reference sequence). V was clipped by 4 bases and J by 5 bases; unmatched bases: 12. CDR3 length equals 16 residues. CDR3 in DNA: TGTGCCAGCAGCTCCAACAGGGGACAGGGTCACCACGAGCAGTACTTC. This translates into CASSSNRGQGHHEQYF. The whole variable domain, filled in from reference TRBV7-9 and TRBJ2-7, reads DTGVSQNPRHKITKRGQNVTFRCDPISEHNRLYWYRQTLGQGPEFLTYFQNEAQLEKSRLLSDRFSAERPKGSFSTLEIQRTEQGDSAMYLCASSSNRGQGHHEQYFGPGTRLTVT.

The J gene is TRBJ1-2, the V gene TRBV30; TRBD1 aligns across 7 bases. Trimming removed 1 base from V and 8 bases from J; junction bases left unmatched: 7. The CDR3 length is 13 residues. Germline V lookup: CDR1 GTSNPN, CDR2 SVGIG (reference sequence). The CDR3 sequence is CAWSAGTEHGYTF. The CDR3 DNA reads TGTGCCTGGAGTGCCGGGACAGAGCACGGCTACACCTTC.

The chain joins TRBV7-3 to TRBJ2-1, with TRBD2 identical over 10 bases. The length of the CDR3 is 14 residues. Trimming cost V 1 base and J 11 bases; bases outside gene matches: 5. In germline, CDR1 is SGHTA, CDR2 FQGTGA. In DNA, the CDR3 is TGTGCCAGCAGCTTAAGAGGTAGCGGGAGGCAGCAGTTCTTC. Protein sequence: CASSLRGSGRQQFF.

The V call is TRBV18, the J call TRBJ1-5; no clear D. Looked up from germline, CDR1 is KGHSH and CDR2 is LQKENI. The CDR3 has 14 residues. Trimming removed 0 bases from V and 4 bases from J, with 7 bases in between. The CDR3 bases are TGTGCCAGCTCACCACCCACGCAGAATCAGCCCCAGCATTTT. Residues: CASSPPTQNQPQHF. Full variable domain (outside the CDR3, taken from reference TRBV18 and TRBJ1-5): NAGVMQNPRHLVRRRGQEARLRCSPMKGHSHVYWYRQLPEEGLKFMVYLQKENIIDESGMPKERFSAEFPKEGPSILRIQQVVRGDSAAYFCASSPPTQNQPQHFGDGTRLSIL.

V and J are TRBV28 and TRBJ1-3, with D tentatively TRBD1 (6 bases). CDR3 length: 15 residues. Germline V gene sequence: CDR1 MDHEN, CDR2 SYDVKM. Trimming took off 5 bases at V and 0 bases at J, with 11 bases between the two ends. CDR3 loop: CASSDTGISGNTIYF. The CDR3, as DNA: TGTGCCAGCAGTGATACAGGGATCTCTGGAAACACCATATATTTT.

The V gene is TRBV13, the J gene TRBJ2-2; a weak D match, TRBD1 (5 bases). Trimming took 0 bases from V and 0 from J, leaving 8 bases between them. From germline, CDR1 is PRHDT and CDR2 FYEKMQ (reference sequence). This CDR3 comprises 16 residues. This CDR3 reads CASSLGGQTNTGELFF. The CDR3 coding sequence is TGTGCCAGCAGCTTAGGTGGACAAACGAACACCGGGGAGCTGTTTTTT.

The V call is TRBV5-1, the J call TRBJ1-2, with 7 bases identical to TRBD1. J was trimmed by 1 base and V by 4 bases; bases with no gene match: 4. Per the germline V gene, CDR1 is SGHRS and CDR2 is YFSETQ. The CDR3 runs 14 residues. CDR3 DNA sequence: TGCGCCAGCAGCGGGGACAGTTTTAACTATGGCTACACCTTC. Translating gives CASSGDSFNYGYTF.

The gene calls are TRBV19 and TRBJ2-2; D may be TRBD2 (6 bases). The germline V gene encodes CDR1 LNHDA and CDR2 SQIVND (reference sequence). This CDR3 comprises 13 residues. Trimming removed 5 bases at V and 5 bases at J, with 9 bases between. This CDR3 reads CASSFLATGELFF. The CDR3 DNA sequence: TGTGCCAGTAGTTTCCTAGCGACCGGGGAGCTGTTTTTT.

The chain employs TRBV6-6 and TRBJ1-4; possible D gene TRBD1, 6 bases. In germline, CDR1 is MNHNY, CDR2 SVGAGI (reference sequence). The ends were cut back, 5 bases at V and 4 bases at J, with 11 bases in the middle. The length of the CDR3 is 14 residues. CDR3 in DNA: TGTGCCAGCAGTAATGGACAGCATAATGAAAAACTGTTTTTT. This gives the protein CASSNGQHNEKLFF.

The chain carries TRBV4-1 and TRBJ2-7; the D gene could be TRBD1 or TRBD2 (5 bases each). CDR1 is MGHRA, CDR2 YSYEKL, per germline. The CDR3 contains 16 residues. V was cut by 1 base and J by 2 bases, with 15 bases left in between. The DNA of the CDR3 is TGCGCCAGCAGCCAAGTTTGGATGAGGGGTCCCTACGAGCAGTACTTC. Translated: CASSQVWMRGPYEQYF.

The chain is built from TRBV29-1 and TRBJ2-1; 14 nucleotides match TRBD2. Per the germline V gene, CDR1 is SQVTM and CDR2 is ANQGSEA. The CDR3 is 14 residues long. J was trimmed by 8 bases and V by 7 bases; bases with no gene match: 7. Here the CDR3 DNA reads TGCAGCGGAGGGACTAGCGGGAGTTGGGATGAGCAGTTCTTC. It encodes CSGGTSGSWDEQFF.

This chain uses TRBV7-8 with TRBJ2-2, with TRBD2 matching 11 bases. The V gene's germline CDR1 is SGHVS and CDR2 FQNEAQ. V trimming: 5 bases; J trimming: 7 bases; junction bases outside the gene matches: 18. The CDR3 extends over 19 amino acids. The CDR3: CASSPGYGLAGPPDGELFF. DNA for the CDR3: TGTGCCAGCAGCCCGGGATATGGACTAGCGGGCCCCCCGGACGGGGAGCTGTTTTTT.

The rearrangement uses TRBV9 and TRBJ1-5; D perhaps matches TRBD1 (5 bases). Trimming removed 3 bases from V and 4 bases from J, with 11 bases in between. CDR1 SGDLS and CDR2 YYNGEE come from the germline V gene. The CDR3 covers 14 residues. CDR3 bases: TGTGCCAGCAGCGCGGGGGGGGAAAATCAGCCCCAGCATTTT. The encoded protein is CASSAGGENQPQHF.

The CDR3 bases are TGTGCCAGCAGCTGGACGGATTACACTGAAGCTTTCTTT. This translates into CASSWTDYTEAFF. V usage is TRBV5-4 and J usage is TRBJ1-1; D not resolved. V gave up 3 bases and J gave up 3 bases, with 9 bases separating them. The V gene's germline CDR1 is SGHNT and CDR2 YYREEE (reference sequence). The CDR3 spans 13 residues.

The rearrangement uses TRBV6-5 and TRBJ1-6; D remains ambiguous. The ends were cut back, 2 bases at V and 6 bases at J, with 8 bases in the middle. Germline V CDR1 and CDR2: MNHEY, SVGAGI. The CDR3 length is 14 residues. This CDR3 reads CASSYGRSNSPLHF. The CDR3 nucleotides are TGTGCCAGCAGTTACGGCAGGTCTAATTCACCCCTCCACTTT.

The rearrangement uses TRBV5-4 and TRBJ1-2; D might be TRBD1 (5 bases). The germline V and J ends were trimmed by 0 bases and 0 bases, with 9 bases remaining between them. Germline CDR1 and CDR2: SGHNT and YYREEE (reference sequence). The CDR3 is 15 amino acids. CDR3 bases: TGTGCCAGCAGCTTGGTTCCAGGGTCTAACTATGGCTACACCTTC. Its translation: CASSLVPGSNYGYTF.

The chain combines TRBV7-9 with TRBJ2-5; TRBD2 is a possible D gene (6 bases). Germline V CDR1 and CDR2: SEHNR, FQNEAQ (reference sequence). This CDR3 is 15 amino acids long. The V gene lost 0 bases and the J gene lost 1 base, with 9 bases spanning the gap. DNA for the CDR3: TGTGCCAGCAGCTTAGCGGGGGGAATCCAAGAGACCCAGTACTTC. Translated: CASSLAGGIQETQYF.

This rearrangement joins TRBV11-2 to TRBJ2-3, with D possibly being TRBD2 (6 bases). Per germline, CDR1 SGHAT and CDR2 FQNNGV. The CDR3 spans 14 residues. Trimming removed 5 bases at V and 0 bases at J, with 9 bases between. The CDR3 spells CASSLGGSTDTQYF. CDR3 DNA sequence: TGTGCCAGCAGCCTGGGGGGTAGCACAGATACGCAGTATTTT.